Listed below are T cell receptor beta chains from one sample, sequenced in a study of shared clonotypes between healthy human individuals. Repertoires were generated with immunoSEQ multiplex PCR, while TCRdb's copy carries only in-frame clones and drops some. The data contain hundreds of thousands of clones, about 96% of them singletons. Sequenced: memory CD8+ T cells sorted from blood. These receptors all stem from a man aged 25-45 years in good health. CDR3s include the opening cysteine and the closing phenylalanine or tryptophan. The D gene is left open where the match is weak.

V: TRBV27
D: TRBD2
J: TRBJ2-1
CDR3: CASRLTTSANYNEQFF

V: TRBV9
D: NA
J: TRBJ2-7
CDR3: CASSVEGGEAYEQYF

V: TRBV5-1
D: NA
J: TRBJ1-1
CDR3: CASSPIQGTEAFF

V: TRBV10-2
D: TRBD2
J: TRBJ2-2
CDR3: CAGRAGVGTGELFF

V: TRBV27
D: TRBD2
J: TRBJ2-1
CDR3: CASSLAGEMNEQFF

V: TRBV10-3
D: NA
J: TRBJ2-1
CDR3: CAISEPPEQFF

V: TRBV15
D: NA
J: TRBJ2-3
CDR3: CATSRGTQDTQYF

V: TRBV27
D: NA
J: TRBJ1-3
CDR3: CASSWSDSGNTIYF

V: TRBV9
D: NA
J: TRBJ2-3
CDR3: CASSVTFSASTRTDTQYF

V: TRBV7-9
D: TRBD1
J: TRBJ2-5
CDR3: CASSFRQGQETQYF

V: TRBV19
D: NA
J: TRBJ1-2
CDR3: CASSIVGRTVRGYTF

V: TRBV6-6
D: NA
J: TRBJ1-1
CDR3: CASSYHITTEAFF

V: TRBV6-5
D: NA
J: TRBJ2-1
CDR3: CASSWDSYNEQFF

V: TRBV5-5
D: TRBD2
J: TRBJ2-6
CDR3: CASSLVWTSGISGANVLTF

V: TRBV5-1
D: NA
J: TRBJ2-5
CDR3: CASSLSRGVETQYF

V: TRBV30
D: NA
J: TRBJ2-2
CDR3: CAWSILWADGELFF